Only one count was recorded for the clone carrying this T cell receptor beta chain. The entry originates in a study of blood T cell repertoires in COVID-19. Overall study: Sample material is recorded as cDNA or gDNA derived from T cells, B-cell-depleted T cells, or PBMCs.

Study processing details: For nucleated cells, counts were estimated from reference gene primer amplification. Clones were sequenced by immunoSEQ multiplex PCR, and TCRdb holds only the in-frame ones, with some missing. That table is the source of V, J and clone size, and D and trimming were worked out from the DNA. The sample has more than 150,000 clones; 88% are singletons. This receptor was identified in a man between 65 and 85 years old with active or convalescent COVID-19. Sequencing input: peripheral blood.

CDR3 residues: CASSSPGGGFYEQYF. Here the CDR3 DNA reads TGTGCCAGCAGTTCCCCGGGGGGGGGATTCTACGAGCAGTACTTC. This chain connects TRBV28 to TRBJ2-7, with 8 bases that match TRBD2. The V gene end was trimmed by 4 bases and the J gene end by 3 bases; junction bases not matched to a gene: 8. In germline, CDR1 is MDHEN, CDR2 SYDVKM. This CDR3 region has 15 residues.